The 23 T cell receptor beta chains below were found in one sample sequenced in a study of blood T cells in healthy people across ages. Primed by a sample-barcoded 5' primer and a J-beta primer mix, a second PCR proceeded for about 6 to 12 cycles. TCRdb called the 5' RACE reads again in MiXCR, with one record for every CDR3 protein. The data show about 830,000 distinct CDR3 sequences, with approximately 65% seen just once and about 30% held by the top ten. Sequencing was done on a sample of blood. The receptors were sampled from a man aged 30 to 45 in good health.

The rearrangement joins TRBV7-9 to TRBJ2-6; tentatively, D is TRBD2 (5 bases). The germline V and J ends were trimmed by 2 bases and 2 bases, with 10 bases remaining between them. The CDR3 length is 16 residues. Germline V gives CDR1 SEHNR, CDR2 FQNEAQ (reference sequence). The CDR3 bases are TGTGCCAGCAGCTTATCGAGGGTGGCTGGGGCCAACGTCCTGACTTTC. It codes for CASSLSRVAGANVLTF.

V is TRBV12-3 or TRBV12-4 and J is TRBJ2-7, with 8 bases that match TRBD1. V lost 6 bases to trimming and J lost 3 bases; unmatched junction nucleotides: 13. The CDR3 spans 16 residues. The CDR3 bases are TGTGCCAGCAGATCCGGACAGGGTGGGATCGGCTACGAGCAGTACTTC. Translation gives CASRSGQGGIGYEQYF.

This chain links TRBV5-1 with TRBJ2-5; 9 bases agree with TRBD1. The CDR3 has 14 amino acids. The V gene's germline CDR1 is SGHRS and CDR2 YFSETQ. V trimming: 4 bases; J trimming: 3 bases; junction bases outside the gene matches: 4. The CDR3 loop reads CASSRQGVEETQYF. The CDR3, as DNA: TGCGCCAGCAGCCGACAGGGGGTAGAAGAGACCCAGTACTTC.

The J gene is TRBJ2-1, the V gene TRBV10-3; either TRBD1 or TRBD2 may fit D (5 bases each). In germline, CDR1 is ENHRY, CDR2 SYGVKD. This CDR3 is 19 amino acids long. With 0 bases removed from V and 0 bases from J, the gap between germline ends came to 18 bases. CDR3 nucleotide sequence: TGTGCCATCAGTGAGTCGAGGGGTCCTACCCTCAGCTCCTACAATGAGCAGTTCTTC. Translating gives CAISESRGPTLSSYNEQFF.

This clonotype has more than one count but fewer than ten. The chain couples TRBV5-1 to TRBJ2-7; TRBD2 agrees at 12 bases. Germline V gene data show CDR1 as SGHRS and CDR2 as YFSETQ. The CDR3 runs 14 residues. With 3 bases clipped from V and 5 bases from J, the junction kept 3 bases outside the gene matches. The CDR3 DNA sequence: TGCGCCAGCAGCTCCGGACTAGCGGGGAACGAGCAGTACTTC. Amino acid sequence: CASSSGLAGNEQYF. Full variable domain (remainder filled in from reference TRBV5-1 and TRBJ2-7): KAGVTQTPRYLIKTRGQQVTLSCSPISGHRSVSWYQQTPGQGLQFLFEYFSETQRNKGNFPGRFSGRQFSNSRSEMNVSTLELGDSALYLCASSSGLAGNEQYFGPGTRLTVT.

The chain uses TRBV9 and TRBJ2-3; D is unclear. Germline values: CDR1 SGDLS, CDR2 YYNGEE. Deletions cut 4 bases from V and 8 bases from J, with 8 bases between. The CDR3 covers 11 residues. This chain's CDR3 is CASSLDTTQYF. CDR3 nucleotide sequence: TGTGCCAGCAGCTTAGACACTACGCAGTATTTT.

The chain combines TRBV5-1 with TRBJ1-5, with D tentatively TRBD1 (5 bases). The CDR3 contains 16 residues. The V gene's germline CDR1 is SGHRS and CDR2 YFSETQ. The ends were cut back, 4 bases at V and 3 bases at J, with 17 bases in the middle. The CDR3 is CASSPTGPLSNQPQHF. The DNA for the CDR3 is TGCGCCAGCAGCCCGACGGGGCCCCTCTCCAATCAGCCCCAGCATTTT.

J is TRBJ2-7 and V is TRBV29-1; tentatively, D is TRBD1 (5 bases). This CDR3 has 12 amino acids. Germline CDR1 reads SQVTM; CDR2 reads ANQGSEA. V shed 6 bases and J shed 0 bases, with 9 bases lying between them. CDR3 coding DNA: TGCAGCGTAAACCAGGGCTCCTACGAGCAGTACTTC. This gives the protein CSVNQGSYEQYF.

The gene calls are TRBV5-1 and TRBJ1-2; D not resolved. Trimming removed 3 bases at V and 6 bases at J, with 15 bases between. This CDR3 region has 14 residues. Germline-derived CDR1 and CDR2 are SGHRS and YFSETQ. CDR3 nucleotides: TGCGCCAGCAGCTCGGAAGAAGGGAGGGATGGCTACACCTTC. This encodes CASSSEEGRDGYTF.

The chain is built from TRBV7-8 and TRBJ2-5; weak D call: TRBD2 (6 bases). The DNA end favors TRBJ2-7, so the J call may be wrong. The germline V gene encodes CDR1 SGHVS and CDR2 FQNEAQ. The CDR3 consists of 17 residues. CDR3 in amino acids: CASSSPKLAAIPGEQYF. DNA of the CDR3: TGTGCCAGCAGCTCGCCTAAGTTAGCGGCCATCCCCGGCGAGCAGTACTTC.

This clonotype was observed a handful of times. The gene calls are TRBV27 and TRBJ1-6; perhaps TRBD1 as D (6 bases). V was clipped by 5 bases and J by 4 bases, with 18 bases between them. The CDR3 runs to 17 residues. CDR1 is MNHEY, CDR2 SMNVEV, per germline (reference sequence). The CDR3 region is CASSPEQGLGYNSPLHF. Here the CDR3 DNA reads TGTGCCAGCAGTCCCGAACAGGGTCTCGGTTATAATTCACCCCTCCACTTT.

V is TRBV7-8 and J is TRBJ2-1; TRBD2 agrees at 12 bases. The V gene's germline CDR1 is SGHVS and CDR2 FQNEAQ. V trimming: 5 bases; J trimming: 3 bases; junction bases outside the gene matches: 5. The CDR3 sequence is 16 residues long. In DNA, the CDR3 is TGTGCCAGCAGCCAGACTAGCGGGGGTCGCTACAATGAGCAGTTCTTC. This translates into CASSQTSGGRYNEQFF.

The chain combines TRBV24-1 with TRBJ2-7, with D hard to call. V lost 2 bases and J lost 2, with 0 bases in between. The CDR3 runs 11 residues. CDR1 KGHDR and CDR2 SFDVKD come from the germline V gene. The chain's CDR3 is CATSDSYEQYF. CDR3 bases: TGTGCCACCAGTGATTCCTACGAGCAGTACTTC.

The CDR3: CSARDLTGDRGWDEQYF. CDR3 in DNA: TGCAGTGCTAGAGATCTTACCGGGGACAGGGGGTGGGACGAGCAGTACTTC. The chain recombines TRBV20-1 with TRBJ2-7, with 11 positions matching TRBD1. Germline CDR1 is DFQATT and CDR2 is SNEGSKA (reference sequence). CDR3 size: 17 residues. The trim removed 0 bases at V and 5 bases at J, leaving 12 bases unmatched.

This clonotype has just a few counts. V is TRBV4-3 and J is TRBJ2-3; TRBD1 is a possible D gene (6 bases). This CDR3 spans 15 amino acids. The ends were cut back, 2 bases at V and 4 bases at J, with 13 bases in the middle. The germline gives CDR1 LGHNA, CDR2 YSLEER. The CDR3 coding sequence is TGCGCCAGCAGCCAACGGTCGAAGGGGGCAGATACGCAGTATTTT. Its protein product is CASSQRSKGADTQYF.

This chain joins TRBV27 and TRBJ2-5; TRBD1 might be the D (6 bases). This CDR3 region has 17 residues. The germline gives CDR1 MNHEY, CDR2 SMNVEV (reference sequence). V lost 5 bases and J 3 bases, leaving 22 bases between the germline ends. Here the CDR3 DNA reads TGTGCCAGCAGTCCCGCCCCCGGCAGGGGATGGGAAGAGACCCAGTACTTC. Its translation: CASSPAPGRGWEETQYF.

This clonotype was observed a handful of times. The chain has TRBV4-2 and TRBJ1-2; 10 bases map to TRBD1. CDR1 is LGHNA and CDR2 is YNFKEQ in the germline V gene. The CDR3 extends over 15 amino acids. V dropped 4 bases and J dropped 7; count of bases not matched to a gene: 9. CDR3 sequence: CASSLQKTGGGGYTF. In DNA, the CDR3 is TGTGCCAGCAGCCTCCAGAAGACAGGGGGCGGTGGCTACACCTTC.

This chain links TRBV6-2 or TRBV6-3 with TRBJ2-5; TRBD2 might be the D (7 bases). The V gene lost 2 bases and the J gene lost 11 bases, with 21 bases spanning the gap. This CDR3 spans 15 amino acids. Germline V lookup: CDR1 MNHEY, CDR2 SVGEGT. CDR3 loop: CASSYTGGQYNEQYF. CDR3 DNA sequence: TGTGCCAGCAGTTACACCGGGGGGCAATACAATGAGCAGTACTTC.

This clonotype was counted a few times. The junction differs from germline at one of its ends, possibly a read error. The V call is TRBV4-3, the J call TRBJ2-1; 11 bases fit TRBD2. This CDR3 is built from 15 residues. From germline, CDR1 is LGHNA and CDR2 YSLEER. In nucleotides, the CDR3 is TGCGCCAGCAGCCAACAGGGACTAGCGGTCAATGAACAGTTCTTC. It translates to CASSQQGLAVNEQFF.

This chain joins TRBV7-6 and TRBJ2-1, with TRBD2 matching 11 bases. Looked up from germline, CDR1 is SGHVS and CDR2 is FNYEAQ. Losses at the gene ends were 5 bases for V and 4 bases for J; bases not matched to a gene: 10. The CDR3 length is 17 residues. Written as DNA, the CDR3 is TGTGCCAGCAGCCCACCTGGGGGGACTAGCGGATACAATGAGCAGTTCTTC. Protein sequence: CASSPPGGTSGYNEQFF. Together with reference TRBV7-6 and TRBJ2-1, the CDR3 gives the full variable domain: GAGVSQSPRYKVTKRGQDVALRCDPISGHVSLYWYRQALGQGPEFLTYFNYEAQQDKSGLPNDRFSAERPEGSISTLTIQRTEQRDSAMYRCASSPPGGTSGYNEQFFGPGTRLTVL.

This chain links TRBV25-1 with TRBJ2-7, with D perhaps matching TRBD1 (7 bases). Per germline, CDR1 MGHDK and CDR2 SYGVNS. Trimming left V 6 bases short and J 2 bases short, with 17 bases between. The CDR3 is 15 amino acids. The CDR3 DNA reads TGTGCCAGCAGCCCCACGGAGGGGGCAACCTACGAGCAGTACTTC. This codes for CASSPTEGATYEQYF.

In its sample, this clonotype was seen a few times. The rearrangement links TRBV7-3 to TRBJ2-6; D unresolved. CDR3 length equals 15 residues. The V and J ends lost 4 bases and 2 bases respectively, with 9 bases between them. CDR1 is SGHTA and CDR2 is FQGTGA in the germline V gene. The CDR3 protein is CASSSPSPGANVLTF. CDR3 nucleotide sequence: TGTGCCAGCAGCTCCCCCTCTCCTGGGGCCAACGTCCTGACTTTC. Based on the CDR3 plus reference TRBV7-3 and TRBJ2-6, the full variable domain is GAGVSQTPSNKVTEKGKYVELRCDPISGHTALYWYRQSLGQGPEFLIYFQGTGAADDSGLPNDRFFAVRPEGSVSTLKIQRTERGDSAVYLCASSSPSPGANVLTFGAGSRLTVL.

This clonotype came up many times. The chain carries TRBV7-2 and TRBJ2-3; 12 bases align to TRBD2. The V and J ends lost 5 bases and 5 bases, in that order; junction bases with no gene match: 2. Per germline, CDR1 SGHTA and CDR2 FQGNSA. The CDR3 spans 14 residues. The CDR3 spells CASSPGLAGDTQYF. The CDR3 DNA is TGTGCCAGCAGCCCGGGACTAGCGGGAGATACGCAGTATTTT.